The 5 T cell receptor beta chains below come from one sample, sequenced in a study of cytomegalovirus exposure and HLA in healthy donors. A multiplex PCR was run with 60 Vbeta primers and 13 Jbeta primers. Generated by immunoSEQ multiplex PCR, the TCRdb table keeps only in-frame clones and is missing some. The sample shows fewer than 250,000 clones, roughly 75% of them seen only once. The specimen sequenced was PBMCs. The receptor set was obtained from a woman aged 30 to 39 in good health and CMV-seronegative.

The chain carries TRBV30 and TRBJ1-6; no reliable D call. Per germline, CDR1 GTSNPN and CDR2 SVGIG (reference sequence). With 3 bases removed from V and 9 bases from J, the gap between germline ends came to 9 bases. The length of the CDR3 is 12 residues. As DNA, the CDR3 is TGTGCCTGGAGGCCCGCGGGTTCACCCCTCCACTTT. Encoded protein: CAWRPAGSPLHF.

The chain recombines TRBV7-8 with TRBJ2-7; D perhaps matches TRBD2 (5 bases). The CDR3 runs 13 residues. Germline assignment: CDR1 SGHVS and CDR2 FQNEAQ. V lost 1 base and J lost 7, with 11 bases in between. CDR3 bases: TGTGCCAGCAGCTTAGGGACTCCTACAGAGCAGTACTTC. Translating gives CASSLGTPTEQYF.

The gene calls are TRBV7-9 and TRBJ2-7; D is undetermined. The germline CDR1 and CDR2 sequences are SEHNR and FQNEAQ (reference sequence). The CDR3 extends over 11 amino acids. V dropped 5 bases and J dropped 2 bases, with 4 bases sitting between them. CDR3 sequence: CASSPTYEQYF. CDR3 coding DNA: TGTGCCAGCAGCCCCACCTACGAGCAGTACTTC.

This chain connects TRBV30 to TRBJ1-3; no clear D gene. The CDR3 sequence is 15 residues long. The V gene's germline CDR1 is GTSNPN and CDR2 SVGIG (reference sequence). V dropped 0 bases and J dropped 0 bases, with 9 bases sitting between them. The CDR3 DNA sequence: TGTGCCTGGAGTGTACGAGGTCTCTCTGGAAACACCATATATTTT. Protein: CAWSVRGLSGNTIYF.

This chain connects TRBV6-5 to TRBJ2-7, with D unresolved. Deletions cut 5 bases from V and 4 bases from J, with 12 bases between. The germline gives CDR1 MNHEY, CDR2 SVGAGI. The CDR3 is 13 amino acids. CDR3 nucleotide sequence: TGTGCCAGCAGTGGCGGCCTCCTTTACGAGCAGTACTTC. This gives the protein CASSGGLLYEQYF.